This TCR beta chain derives from a study of control samples from healthy donors and cancer patients. Looked up from germline, CDR1 is SGHAT and CDR2 is FQNNGV. This CDR3 is built from 13 residues. Trimming cost V 0 bases and J 4 bases, with 5 bases left between them. Sequencing was performed with immunoSEQ multiplex PCR; in TCRdb, only in-frame clones are kept and a portion is missing. The table includes around 250,000 clones, over 75% detected once. Source material: PBMCs. The chain carries TRBV11-2 and TRBJ2-3, with TRBD1 as a possible D gene (5 bases). This sequence was found in a woman aged 55 to 70 with lung cancer. The CDR3 spells CASSLDRADTQYF. The CDR3 nucleotides are TGTGCCAGCAGCTTAGACAGGGCAGATACGCAGTATTTT.